These 25 T cell receptor beta chains came from one sample sequenced in a study of breast tumors, draining lymph nodes, adjacent tissues. Axillary draining lymph nodes of breast cancer patients supplied the node samples. TCRdb recomputed calls from the multiplex PCR reads with MiXCR, one row per CDR3 protein. The sample holds about 150,000 distinct CDR3 sequences, less than 35% seen once. The sequencing input was axillary lymph node tissue. Receptor source: a female donor with breast cancer. Some clones in this sample may be carry-over from other donors' samples.

This clonotype was counted ten times or more. V is TRBV20-1 and J is TRBJ2-3; 7 positions agree with TRBD1. CDR3 length: 13 residues. CDR1 DFQATT and CDR2 SNEGSKA come from the germline V gene (reference sequence). Losses at the gene ends were 4 bases for V and 5 bases for J; bases not matched to a gene: 6. CDR3 DNA sequence: TGCAGTGCTACAAAGACAGGGTTAGATACGCAGTATTTT. Amino acid sequence: CSATKTGLDTQYF.

At least ten counts were recorded for this clonotype. This rearrangement joins TRBV19 to TRBJ1-2; 7 bases agree with TRBD1. V shed 6 bases and J 5 bases; nucleotides not matched to a gene: 9. Germline values: CDR1 LNHDA, CDR2 SQIVND (reference sequence). The CDR3 is 14 residues long. CDR3 region: CASSHRGPPYGYTF. The CDR3, as DNA: TGTGCCAGTAGCCACAGGGGACCACCGTATGGCTACACCTTC.

About this clonotype itself: The missing conserved phenylalanine or tryptophan at the end of this CDR3 makes a read error likely. V is TRBV6-4 and J is TRBJ2-1, with D possibly being TRBD2 (6 bases). Germline loops: CDR1 MRHNA, CDR2 SNTAGT. V was pared by 5 bases and J by 9 bases, with 23 bases between. The CDR3 runs 16 residues. The CDR3 region is CASSQPTRRAPREQFL. The CDR3 region has the DNA TGTGCCAGCAGTCAACCGACTAGAAGGGCCCCACGTGAGCAGTTCCTC.

This clonotype was seen more than once but under ten times. With a much larger clone just one base away, this may be a read error. This chain links TRBV20-1 with TRBJ1-2; 10 bases are a match to TRBD1. Trimming at V came to 4 bases and at J to 8 bases, leaving 13 bases not matched to a gene. From germline, CDR1 is DFQATT and CDR2 SNEGSKA (reference sequence). The CDR3 is made up of 15 amino acids. The CDR3 region is CSATHKGQGSFGYTF. Here the CDR3 DNA reads TGCAGTGCTACCCACAAGGGACAGGGGTCTTTCGGCTACACCTTC.

The chain couples TRBV6-4 to TRBJ2-3; D possibly corresponds to TRBD1 (7 bases). CDR3 length equals 16 residues. Germline V CDR1 and CDR2: MRHNA, SNTAGT. V lost 3 bases, J lost 9 bases, and 22 bases lay in between. The CDR3 DNA is TGTGCCAGCAGTGAGGGGACTCAGGGACAGAGGAGCACGCAGTATTTT. Translating it yields CASSEGTQGQRSTQYF.

Many counts were recorded for this clonotype. The gene calls are TRBV6-6 and TRBJ2-2; D perhaps matches TRBD1 (6 bases). The CDR3 covers 15 residues. Trimming left V 4 bases short and J 1 base short, with 10 bases between. Looked up from germline, CDR1 is MNHNY and CDR2 is SVGAGI (reference sequence). The CDR3 sequence is CASSSPGQNTGELFF. Written as DNA, the CDR3 is TGTGCCAGCAGTTCCCCGGGACAGAACACCGGGGAGCTGTTTTTT.

This clonotype showed up just once. The conserved closing phenylalanine or tryptophan is absent in this CDR3, likely reflecting a read error. The rearrangement links TRBV7-3 to TRBJ1-1; 8 nucleotides match TRBD1. Looked up from germline, CDR1 is SGHTA and CDR2 is FQGTGA. The CDR3 consists of 12 residues. V gave up 2 bases and J gave up 10 bases; unmatched junction bases: 3. The CDR3 reads CASSLGQGPAFL. Written as DNA, the CDR3 is TGTGCCAGCAGCTTAGGACAGGGCCCAGCTTTCTTA.

Ten or more counts support this clonotype. The chain has TRBV18 and TRBJ1-5; possibly TRBD1 for D (6 bases). From germline, CDR1 is KGHSH and CDR2 LQKENI. This CDR3 has 16 residues. Trimming took 2 bases from V and 1 from J, leaving 12 bases between them. Here the CDR3 DNA reads TGTGCCAGCTCACCAGTTGGGGGCAGGAGCAATCAGCCCCAGCATTTT. Translation gives CASSPVGGRSNQPQHF.

This clonotype was seen many times. This chain joins TRBV6-5 and TRBJ2-1, with unresolved D. The V gene lost 2 bases and the J gene lost 4 bases, with 12 bases spanning the gap. The CDR3 spans 15 residues. Germline V gene sequence: CDR1 MNHEY, CDR2 SVGAGI. Written as DNA, the CDR3 is TGTGCCAGCAGTTACAGGCAGGTTGCATACAATGAGCAGTTCTTC. The encoded protein is CASSYRQVAYNEQFF.

This clonotype appeared many times. The V call is TRBV2, the J call TRBJ1-6; TRBD1 agrees at 9 bases. The V gene end was trimmed by 8 bases and the J gene end by 9 bases; junction bases not matched to a gene: 2. The CDR3 loop spans 12 amino acids. Germline lookup yields CDR1 SNHLY and CDR2 FYNNEI. For the CDR3, the DNA is TGTGCCAGCGGGACAGGGATTTCACCCCTCCACTTT. Protein sequence: CASGTGISPLHF.

This clonotype was seen only a few times. It may be a read error: a sequence one base away is much more abundant. The CDR3 nucleotides are TGTGCCAGCAACGTATACGGTACATCCAACACCGGGGAGCTGTTTTTT. Encoded protein: CASNVYGTSNTGELFF. This chain uses TRBV6-5 with TRBJ2-2; D call uncertain. V was pared by 7 bases and J by 2 bases, with 17 bases between. Germline values: CDR1 MNHEY, CDR2 SVGAGI. The CDR3 runs to 16 residues.

In this sample, this clonotype turned up many times. J is TRBJ1-6 and V is TRBV6-6; 7 bases fit TRBD1. The CDR3 sequence is 18 residues long. Germline loops: CDR1 MNHNY, CDR2 SVGAGI (reference sequence). The junction had 14 bases not matched to a gene; V was cut back by 5 bases and J by 4 bases. The chain's CDR3 is CASSHTQGGGGYNSPLHF. CDR3 sequence (DNA): TGTGCCAGCAGTCACACCCAGGGGGGTGGGGGGTATAATTCACCCCTCCACTTT.

The chain's CDR3 is CASSYSNWPSGGQETQYF. The DNA for the CDR3 is TGTGCCAGCAGTTACTCGAATTGGCCTAGCGGGGGTCAAGAGACCCAGTACTTC. V gene TRBV6-5 combines with J gene TRBJ2-5; 10 bases line up with TRBD2. The CDR3 has 18 residues. Germline-derived CDR1 and CDR2 are MNHEY and SVGAGI. The V segment lost 0 bases and the J segment 2 bases; nucleotides outside the gene matches: 9.

The J gene is TRBJ2-7, the V gene TRBV19; maybe TRBD2 (6 bases). The ends were cut back, 3 bases at V and 3 bases at J, with 24 bases in the middle. Germline-derived CDR1 and CDR2 are LNHDA and SQIVND (reference sequence). CDR3 length: 18 residues. CDR3 nucleotides: TGTGCCAGTAGTATTTTGATCGGTAGCGGCGGGGACCTCTACGAGCAGTACTTC. This gives the protein CASSILIGSGGDLYEQYF.

About this clonotype: Given the absence of the conserved phenylalanine or tryptophan at the CDR3 end, a read error is likely. The chain has TRBV6-6 and TRBJ2-3; the match to TRBD2 covers 8 bases. This CDR3 has 15 residues. Germline loops: CDR1 MNHNY, CDR2 SVGAGI (reference sequence). V trimming: 5 bases; J trimming: 4 bases; junction bases outside the gene matches: 8. The CDR3 loop is CASSRLARGADTQYL. The CDR3 nucleotides are TGTGCCAGCAGTCGACTAGCGAGGGGGGCAGATACGCAGTATCTT.

This clonotype was detected ten times or more. The junction differs from germline at one of its ends, possibly a read error. The rearrangement uses TRBV7-9 and TRBJ2-5; D tentatively fits TRBD1 or TRBD2 (5 bases each). The CDR3 runs 12 residues. Germline CDR1 SEHNR, CDR2 FQNEAQ (reference sequence). This CDR3 is CASSPEEGPLIF. CDR3 DNA: TGTGCCAGCAGCCCCGAAGAGGGACCACTAATCTTC. The complete variable domain, with remaining parts taken from reference TRBV7-9 and TRBJ2-5, reads DTGVSQNPRHKITKRGQNVTFRCDPISEHNRLYWYRQTLGQGPEFLTYFQNEAQLEKSRLLSDRFSAERPKGSFSTLEIQRTEQGDSAMYLCASSPEEGPLIFGPGTRLLVL.

This clonotype was observed a handful of times. The chain is built from TRBV6-5 and TRBJ1-2; perhaps TRBD1 as D (5 bases). CDR1 is MNHEY and CDR2 is SVGAGI in the germline V gene. Trimming left V 5 bases short and J 8 bases short, with 15 bases between. CDR3 length: 13 residues. CDR3 sequence (DNA): TGTGCCAGCAGTCACGCTTACAGGTTCGGCTACACCTTC. This sequence encodes CASSHAYRFGYTF.

This clonotype was observed at least ten times. The rearrangement uses TRBV20-1 and TRBJ2-1; no definite D call. This CDR3 region has 12 residues. V gave up 1 base and J gave up 8 bases, with 9 bases separating them. The germline gives CDR1 DFQATT, CDR2 SNEGSKA (reference sequence). The CDR3 region is CSARVRMDEQFF. CDR3 nucleotide sequence: TGCAGTGCTAGAGTAAGAATGGATGAGCAGTTCTTC.

The sample holds many counts of this clonotype. The chain has TRBV7-9 and TRBJ2-3; D is possibly TRBD2 (5 bases). The CDR3 contains 16 residues. V lost 5 bases, J lost 5 bases, and 20 bases lay in between. Germline CDR1 SEHNR, CDR2 FQNEAQ (reference sequence). For the CDR3, the DNA is TGTGCCAGCAGCCCAATTATTCGAGGGTCAGGAGATACGCAGTATTTT. It specifies CASSPIIRGSGDTQYF.

This clonotype was seen repeatedly, ten times or more. This chain connects TRBV6-5 to TRBJ1-3; D is uncertain. Germline V gives CDR1 MNHEY, CDR2 SVGAGI. This CDR3 spans 13 amino acids. V dropped 10 bases and J dropped 3 bases, with 13 bases sitting between them. The DNA of the CDR3 is TGTGCCACCTCCCTCGGAGGTGGAAACACCATATATTTT. This translates into CATSLGGGNTIYF.

This clonotype has a count of ten or more. The chain is built from TRBV30 and TRBJ1-2, with unresolved D. Looked up from germline, CDR1 is GTSNPN and CDR2 is SVGIG (reference sequence). V lost 0 bases and J 0 bases, leaving 8 bases between the germline ends. The CDR3 is 14 amino acids. The CDR3 DNA follows: TGTGCCTGGAGTGTACTGAATACTAACTATGGCTACACCTTC. Protein product: CAWSVLNTNYGYTF. Drawing the rest from reference TRBV30 and TRBJ1-2, the complete variable domain is SQTIHQWPATLVQPVGSPLSLECTVEGTSNPNLYWYRQAAGRGLQLLFYSVGIGQISSEVPQNLSASRPQDRQFILSSKKLLLSDSGFYLCAWSVLNTNYGYTFGSGTRLTVV.

This clonotype was observed at least ten times. V and J are TRBV5-1 and TRBJ1-2, with a tentative D call TRBD1 (6 bases). V was cut by 4 bases and J by 0 bases, with 13 bases left in between. This CDR3 comprises 15 residues. Germline V CDR1 and CDR2: SGHRS, YFSETQ. The CDR3 here is CASSRGDTTNYGYTF. The CDR3 nucleotides read TGCGCCAGCAGCAGGGGGGACACTACTAACTATGGCTACACCTTC. Full variable domain (missing parts from reference TRBV5-1 and TRBJ1-2): KAGVTQTPRYLIKTRGQQVTLSCSPISGHRSVSWYQQTPGQGLQFLFEYFSETQRNKGNFPGRFSGRQFSNSRSEMNVSTLELGDSALYLCASSRGDTTNYGYTFGSGTRLTVV.

Many counts were recorded for this clonotype. The rearrangement links TRBV15 to TRBJ2-1, with 9 bases identical to TRBD2. The V gene end was trimmed by 0 bases and the J gene end by 10 bases; junction bases not matched to a gene: 7. CDR1 is LNHNV, CDR2 YYDKDF, per germline (reference sequence). The CDR3 consists of 15 residues. This chain's CDR3 is CATSRDEAGGQEQFF. DNA of the CDR3: TGTGCCACCAGCAGAGATGAGGCGGGGGGGCAGGAGCAGTTCTTC. The full variable domain, rest sourced from reference TRBV15 and TRBJ2-1, is DAMVIQNPRYQVTQFGKPVTLSCSQTLNHNVMYWYQQKSSQAPKLLFHYYDKDFNNEADTPDNFQSRRPNTSFCFLDIRSPGLGDTAMYLCATSRDEAGGQEQFFGPGTRLTVL.

The chain recombines TRBV20-1 with TRBJ1-1; 9 bases are a match to TRBD1. The germline CDR1 and CDR2 sequences are DFQATT and SNEGSKA (reference sequence). This CDR3 has 16 amino acids. With V trimmed by 3 bases and J by 3 bases, 11 bases remained unmatched. In DNA form, the CDR3 reads TGCAGTGCTAGGGCGCGGGACAGGGATTTTTACACTGAAGCTTTCTTT. Its protein product is CSARARDRDFYTEAFF.

Ten or more counts support this clonotype. The chain links TRBV6-2 or TRBV6-3 to TRBJ2-7, with D possibly being TRBD1 or TRBD2 (5 bases each). The germline gives CDR1 MNHEY, CDR2 SVGEGT. The CDR3 contains 12 residues. V was trimmed by 0 bases and J by 8 bases, leaving 8 bases between them. The CDR3 here is CASSYSSGQQYV. The DNA for the CDR3 is TGTGCCAGCAGTTACTCTTCGGGACAGCAGTACGTC.